Here is one TCR beta chain with its context. The antigen remains undetermined. This entry is derived from a study of molecular identifiers for immune sequencing clone quantification. General observations from the study: Spiked Jurkat TCR RNA equivalent to one cell was reportedly detectable in around 980,000 naive cells. Highly expanded clone sizes could be underestimated through barcode sharing by identical TCR molecules.

Sorting selected naive CD8 T cells with a CD8+CD4-CCR7+CD45RA+ phenotype. CDR1 MNHEY and CDR2 SVGEGT come from the germline V gene. CDR3 size: 15 residues. The germline V and J ends were trimmed by 2 bases and 0 bases, with 8 bases remaining between them. It was with previously described methods and listed TCR primers that bulk TCR libraries were made. TCRdb passed the PCR reads through MiXCR, listing each CDR3 protein once. The data show 300,000 to 400,000 distinct CDR3 sequences, 20% to 25% seen once. The TCR was taken from a human donor in good health. Some libraries in this study had Jurkat cell RNA spiked in. The chain employs TRBV6-2 or TRBV6-3 and TRBJ2-1; TRBD2 might be the D (5 bases). The sample comprised naive CD8+ T cells from blood, with Jurkat cell RNA spiked in. Specified subset: FACS-sorted CD8+CD4-CCR7+CD45RA+ naive T cells. The CDR3: CASSYEGSSYNEQFF. The CDR3 DNA follows: TGTGCCAGCAGTTACGAAGGGAGCTCCTACAATGAGCAGTTCTTC.